This TCR beta chain was documented in a study of chemoradiotherapy in HPV16-positive cancers. The study's findings and limits: Candidate HPV-specific clones and E7-related TCR motifs grew in tumor during treatment.

This clone has only one observation. The antigen remains undetermined. This CDR3 is built from 15 residues. Between the trimmed V and J ends, which lost 6 bases and 0 bases, there was a span of 16 bases. Germline-derived CDR1 and CDR2 are SGHKS and YYEKEE (reference sequence). Clones were read by immunoSEQ multiplex PCR, and TCRdb kept only the in-frame ones, dropping some. This sample has about 5,900 clones, with around four fifths found just once. The source is a human donor with HPV-associated anogenital cancer. This sequence joins TRBV5-5 and TRBJ2-7; D assignment may be TRBD1 or TRBD2 (5 bases each). This sample comprised tumor tissue, obtained from a patient who underwent chemoradiotherapy. CDR3 region: CASTVLWGSSYEQYF. The CDR3 DNA is TGTGCCAGCACCGTATTATGGGGGAGCTCCTACGAGCAGTACTTC.